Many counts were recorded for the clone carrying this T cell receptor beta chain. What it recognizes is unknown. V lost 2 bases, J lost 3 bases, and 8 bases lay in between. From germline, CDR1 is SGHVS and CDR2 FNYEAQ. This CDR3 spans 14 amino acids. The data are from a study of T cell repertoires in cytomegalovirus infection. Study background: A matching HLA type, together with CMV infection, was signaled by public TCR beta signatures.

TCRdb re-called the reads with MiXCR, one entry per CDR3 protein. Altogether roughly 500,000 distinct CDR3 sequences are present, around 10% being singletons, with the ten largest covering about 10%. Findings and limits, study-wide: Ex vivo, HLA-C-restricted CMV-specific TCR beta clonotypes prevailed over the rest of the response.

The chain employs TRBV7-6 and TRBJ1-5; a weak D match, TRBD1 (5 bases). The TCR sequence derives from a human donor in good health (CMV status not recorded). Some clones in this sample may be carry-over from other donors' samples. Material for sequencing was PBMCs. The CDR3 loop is CASSLSGPNQPQHF. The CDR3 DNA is TGTGCCAGCAGCTTATCAGGGCCCAATCAGCCCCAGCATTTT.